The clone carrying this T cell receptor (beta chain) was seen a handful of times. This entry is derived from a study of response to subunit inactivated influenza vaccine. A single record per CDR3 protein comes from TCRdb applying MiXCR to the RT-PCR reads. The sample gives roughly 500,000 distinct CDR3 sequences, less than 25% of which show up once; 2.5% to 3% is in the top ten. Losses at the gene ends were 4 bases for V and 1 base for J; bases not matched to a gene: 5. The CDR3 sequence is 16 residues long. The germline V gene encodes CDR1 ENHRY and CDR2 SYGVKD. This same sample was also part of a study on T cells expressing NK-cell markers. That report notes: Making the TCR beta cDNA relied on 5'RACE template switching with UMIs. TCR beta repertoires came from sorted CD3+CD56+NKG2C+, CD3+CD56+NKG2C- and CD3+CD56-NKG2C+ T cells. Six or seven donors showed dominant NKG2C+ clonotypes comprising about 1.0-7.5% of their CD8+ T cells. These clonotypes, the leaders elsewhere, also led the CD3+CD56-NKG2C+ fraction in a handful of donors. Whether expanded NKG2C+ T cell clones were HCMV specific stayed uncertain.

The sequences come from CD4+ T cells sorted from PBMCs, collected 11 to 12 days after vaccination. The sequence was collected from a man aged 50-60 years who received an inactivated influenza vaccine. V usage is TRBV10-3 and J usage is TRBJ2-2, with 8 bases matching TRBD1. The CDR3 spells CAISGKGQENTGELFF. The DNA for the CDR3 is TGTGCCATCAGTGGTAAGGGACAGGAGAACACCGGGGAGCTGTTTTTT.